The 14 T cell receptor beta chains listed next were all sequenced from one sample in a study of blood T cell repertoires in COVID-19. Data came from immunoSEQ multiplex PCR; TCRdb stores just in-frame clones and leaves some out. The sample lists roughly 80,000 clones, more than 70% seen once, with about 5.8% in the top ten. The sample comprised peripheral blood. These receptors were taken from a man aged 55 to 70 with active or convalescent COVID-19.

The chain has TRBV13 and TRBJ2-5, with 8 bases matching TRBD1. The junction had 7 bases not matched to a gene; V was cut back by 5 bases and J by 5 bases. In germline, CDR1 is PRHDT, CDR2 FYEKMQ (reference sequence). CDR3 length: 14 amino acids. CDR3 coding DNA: TGTGCCAGCAGCGGGCCCGGGGACAGGGAGACCCAGTACTTC. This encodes CASSGPGDRETQYF.

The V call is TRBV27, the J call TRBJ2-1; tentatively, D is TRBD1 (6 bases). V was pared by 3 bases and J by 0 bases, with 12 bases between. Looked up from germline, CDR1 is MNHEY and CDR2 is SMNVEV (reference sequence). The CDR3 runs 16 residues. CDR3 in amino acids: CASSFDPTGSYNEQFF. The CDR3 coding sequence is TGTGCCAGCAGTTTCGACCCGACAGGCTCCTACAATGAGCAGTTCTTC.

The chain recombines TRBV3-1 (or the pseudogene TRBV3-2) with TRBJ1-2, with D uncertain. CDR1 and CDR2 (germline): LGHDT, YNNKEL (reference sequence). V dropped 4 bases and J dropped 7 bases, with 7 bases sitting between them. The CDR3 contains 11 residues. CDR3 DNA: TGTGCCAGCAGCCGTTCATTTGGCTACACCTTC. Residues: CASSRSFGYTF.

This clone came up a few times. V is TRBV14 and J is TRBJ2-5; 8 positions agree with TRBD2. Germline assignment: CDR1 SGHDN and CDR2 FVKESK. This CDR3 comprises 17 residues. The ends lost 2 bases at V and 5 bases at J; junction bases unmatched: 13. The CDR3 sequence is CASSQFAGGLPMETQYF. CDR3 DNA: TGTGCCAGCAGCCAATTTGCGGGGGGCCTCCCGATGGAGACCCAGTACTTC.

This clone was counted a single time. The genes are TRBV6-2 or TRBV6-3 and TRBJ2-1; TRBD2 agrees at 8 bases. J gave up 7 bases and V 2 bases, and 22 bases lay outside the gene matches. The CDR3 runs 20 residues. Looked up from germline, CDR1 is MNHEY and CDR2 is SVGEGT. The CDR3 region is CASSYGIPVTGAGAVNEQFF. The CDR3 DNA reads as TGTGCCAGCAGTTACGGTATACCTGTAACCGGAGCGGGGGCCGTAAATGAGCAGTTCTTC.

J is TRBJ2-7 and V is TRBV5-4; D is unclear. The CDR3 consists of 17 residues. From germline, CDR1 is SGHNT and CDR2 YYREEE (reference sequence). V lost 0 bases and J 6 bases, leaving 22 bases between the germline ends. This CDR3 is CASSLGGPNNYRPEQYF. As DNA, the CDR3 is TGTGCCAGCAGCTTGGGAGGCCCAAACAACTATAGACCCGAGCAGTACTTC.

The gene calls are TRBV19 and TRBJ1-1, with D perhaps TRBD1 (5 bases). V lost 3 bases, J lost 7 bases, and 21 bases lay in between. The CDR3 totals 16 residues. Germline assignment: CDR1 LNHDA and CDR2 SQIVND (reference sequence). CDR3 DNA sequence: TGTGCCAGTAGTATCGTGGCCGCGGGCGTGGGGGGTGAAGCTTTCTTT. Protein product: CASSIVAAGVGGEAFF. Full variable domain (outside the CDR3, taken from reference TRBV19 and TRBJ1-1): DGGITQSPKYLFRKEGQNVTLSCEQNLNHDAMYWYRQDPGQGLRLIYYSQIVNDFQKGDIAEGYSVSREKKESFPLTVTSAQKNPTAFYLCASSIVAAGVGGEAFFGQGTRLTVV.

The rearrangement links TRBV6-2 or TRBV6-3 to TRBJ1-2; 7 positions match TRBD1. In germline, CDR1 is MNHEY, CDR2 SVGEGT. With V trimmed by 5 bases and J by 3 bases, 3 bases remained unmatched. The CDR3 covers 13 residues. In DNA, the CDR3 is TGTGCCAGCAGTGACGGGACAGACTATGGCTACACCTTC. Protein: CASSDGTDYGYTF.

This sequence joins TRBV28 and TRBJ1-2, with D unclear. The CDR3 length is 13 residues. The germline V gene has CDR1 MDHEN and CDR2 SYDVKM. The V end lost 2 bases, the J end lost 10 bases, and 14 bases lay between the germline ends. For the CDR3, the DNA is TGTGCCAGCAGTTTAAACAGCTTGAGTGACTACACCTTC. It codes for CASSLNSLSDYTF.

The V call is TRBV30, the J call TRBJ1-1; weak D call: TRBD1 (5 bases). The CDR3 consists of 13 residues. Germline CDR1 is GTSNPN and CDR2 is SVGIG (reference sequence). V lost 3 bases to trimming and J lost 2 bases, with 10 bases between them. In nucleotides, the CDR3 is TGTGCCTGGAGAACAGGCTTTAACACTGAAGCTTTCTTT. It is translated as CAWRTGFNTEAFF.

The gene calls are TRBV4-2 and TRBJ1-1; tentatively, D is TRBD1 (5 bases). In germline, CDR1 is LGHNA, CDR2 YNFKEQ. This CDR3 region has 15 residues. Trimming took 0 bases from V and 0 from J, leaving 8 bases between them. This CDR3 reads CASSQEDKLNTEAFF. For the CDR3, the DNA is TGTGCCAGCAGCCAAGAGGACAAGTTGAACACTGAAGCTTTCTTT.

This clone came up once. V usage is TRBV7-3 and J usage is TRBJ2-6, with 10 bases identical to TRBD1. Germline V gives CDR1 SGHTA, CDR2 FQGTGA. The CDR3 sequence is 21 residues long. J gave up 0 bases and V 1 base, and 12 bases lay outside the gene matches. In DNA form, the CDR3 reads TGTGCCAGCAGCTTAAGGAGGCGACAGGGGGCCGAGATCTCTGGGGCCAACGTCCTGACTTTC. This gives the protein CASSLRRRQGAEISGANVLTF.

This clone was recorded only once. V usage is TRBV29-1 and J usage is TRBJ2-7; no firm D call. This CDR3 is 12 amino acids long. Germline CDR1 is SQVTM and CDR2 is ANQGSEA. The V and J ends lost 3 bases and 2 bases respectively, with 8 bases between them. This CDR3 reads CSVEGNTYEQYF. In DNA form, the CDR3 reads TGCAGCGTTGAGGGCAATACCTACGAGCAGTACTTC.

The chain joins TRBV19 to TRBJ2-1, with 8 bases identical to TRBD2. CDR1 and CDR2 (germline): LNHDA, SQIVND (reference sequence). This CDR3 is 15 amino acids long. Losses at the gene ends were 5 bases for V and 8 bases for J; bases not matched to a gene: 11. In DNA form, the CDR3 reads TGTGCCAGTAGTCCCGGGACTAGACCGAATGATGAGCAGTTCTTC. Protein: CASSPGTRPNDEQFF.